Shown below are 16 T cell receptor beta chains from a single sample sequenced in a study of cytomegalovirus exposure and HLA in healthy donors. Both 60 Vbeta primers and 13 Jbeta primers went into the PCR. TCRdb's table, derived via immunoSEQ multiplex PCR, lists solely in-frame clones and lacks some. The sample records roughly 180,000 clones, around 80% being singletons. Input material: PBMCs. These receptors were collected from a woman between 50 and 59 years old in good health and CMV-seropositive.

The chain uses TRBV7-6 and TRBJ2-5; tentative D call: TRBD2 (6 bases). The CDR3 loop spans 15 amino acids. V lost 7 bases to trimming and J lost 5 bases, with 20 bases between them. In germline, CDR1 is SGHVS, CDR2 FNYEAQ. The chain's CDR3 is CASTVGAGGRETQYF. CDR3 DNA: TGTGCCAGCACCGTAGGGGCCGGGGGTCGGGAGACCCAGTACTTC.

This clone has just a few counts. This rearrangement joins TRBV5-4 to TRBJ2-1; 9 bases align to TRBD1. The trim removed 4 bases at V and 5 bases at J, leaving 10 bases unmatched. This CDR3 contains 16 residues. The V gene's germline CDR1 is SGHNT and CDR2 YYREEE (reference sequence). As DNA, the CDR3 is TGTGCCAGCAGCGCCGCGGTCCGGACAGGGGACAATGAGCAGTTCTTC. Its translation is CASSAAVRTGDNEQFF.

This chain connects TRBV28 to TRBJ1-2, with 8 nucleotides matching TRBD1. The length of the CDR3 is 13 residues. V gave up 4 bases and J gave up 8 bases; unmatched junction bases: 6. Per germline, CDR1 MDHEN and CDR2 SYDVKM. The CDR3 reads CASSSGRGLGYTF. The CDR3 DNA sequence: TGTGCCAGCAGTTCAGGCAGGGGGCTCGGCTACACCTTC.

This clone was counted a single time. The chain combines TRBV2 with TRBJ1-1; 9 bases are a match to TRBD1. This CDR3 contains 15 residues. Germline lookup yields CDR1 SNHLY and CDR2 FYNNEI. With V trimmed by 6 bases and J by 1 base, 6 bases remained unmatched. CDR3 bases: TGTGCCAGCAGCGGACAGGGGCGAGGGAACACTGAAGCTTTCTTT. Translated: CASSGQGRGNTEAFF.

This clone has just a few counts. This chain uses TRBV9 with TRBJ2-3; D is possibly TRBD1 (5 bases). CDR1 is SGDLS, CDR2 YYNGEE, per germline. Deletions cut 3 bases from V and 4 bases from J, with 9 bases between. The CDR3 runs to 13 residues. The CDR3 loop reads CASSAEGADTQYF. The CDR3 DNA reads as TGTGCCAGCAGCGCCGAAGGGGCAGATACGCAGTATTTT.

The chain uses TRBV5-1 and TRBJ2-5; 7 bases are a match to TRBD1. The CDR3 covers 14 residues. Per germline, CDR1 SGHRS and CDR2 YFSETQ. J lost 5 bases, V lost 0 bases, and 4 bases had no gene match. CDR3: CASSLGQGYETQYF. The DNA for the CDR3 is TGCGCCAGCAGCTTGGGACAGGGTTATGAGACCCAGTACTTC.

This clone appeared many times. Other nucleotide sequences from this sample produce the same CDR3. The V and J genes are TRBV5-1 and TRBJ2-1, with 7 bases matching TRBD2. This CDR3 is 14 amino acids long. CDR1 and CDR2 from the germline V gene are SGHRS and YFSETQ. V was clipped by 0 bases and J by 5 bases; unmatched bases: 2. CDR3 in amino acids: CASSLAGGNNEQFF. CDR3 in DNA: TGCGCCAGCAGCTTGGCCGGGGGGAACAATGAGCAGTTCTTC.

V usage is TRBV10-1 and J usage is TRBJ2-7; TRBD1 agrees at 8 bases. This CDR3 region has 14 residues. The germline V gene has CDR1 WNHNN and CDR2 SYGVQD (reference sequence). V gave up 9 bases and J gave up 2 bases; unmatched junction bases: 9. CDR3 sequence reads: CASTSGTGPYEQYF. CDR3 DNA sequence: TGCGCCAGTACCTCCGGGACAGGACCCTACGAGCAGTACTTC.

The V call is TRBV30, the J call TRBJ2-5; TRBD2 matches at 7 bases. The CDR3 totals 15 residues. V trimming: 1 base; J trimming: 5 bases; junction bases outside the gene matches: 10. CDR1 is GTSNPN and CDR2 is SVGIG in the germline V gene (reference sequence). The CDR3 bases are TGTGCCTGGAGTGCGTTCTTGGTGGGGGGGGAGACCCAGTACTTC. It is translated as CAWSAFLVGGETQYF.

The chain recombines TRBV30 with TRBJ1-2; no clear D. The V end lost 4 bases, the J end lost 5 bases, and 20 bases lay between the germline ends. This CDR3 spans 15 amino acids. Germline V gene lookup returns CDR1 GTSNPN and CDR2 SVGIG (reference sequence). CDR3 nucleotide sequence: TGTGCCTGGATCCCCCTAAATGGCCGGAGGTATGGCTACACCTTC. Encoded protein: CAWIPLNGRRYGYTF.

CDR3 bases: TGTGCCAGCAGCCTTCGGGGGGCGGGGGGCGAGCAGTACTTC. Its protein product is CASSLRGAGGEQYF. The gene calls are TRBV9 and TRBJ2-7, with 8 bases matching TRBD2. The CDR3 is 14 residues long. With V trimmed by 4 bases and J by 6 bases, 9 bases remained unmatched. Germline V gives CDR1 SGDLS, CDR2 YYNGEE.

V usage is TRBV7-2 and J usage is TRBJ2-2; 15 nucleotides match TRBD2. The CDR3 is 18 residues long. Germline CDR1 reads SGHTA; CDR2 reads FQGNSA. The junction had 4 bases not matched to a gene; V was cut back by 4 bases and J by 1 base. This CDR3 is CASSSLGLAGGNTGELFF. The CDR3 DNA follows: TGTGCCAGCAGCTCCCTGGGACTAGCGGGGGGGAACACCGGGGAGCTGTTTTTT.

This chain joins TRBV6-1 and TRBJ2-3; 7 bases line up with TRBD2. After removal of 2 bases from V and 0 bases from J, the junction contained 8 bases not matched to a gene. The CDR3 has 17 amino acids. Germline loops: CDR1 MNHNS, CDR2 SASEGT. CDR3 in DNA: TGTGCCAGCAGTGAAAGGCACGGGACTACTAGCACAGATACGCAGTATTTT. Amino acids: CASSERHGTTSTDTQYF.

The CDR3 region is CASSLGVAGKGEQFF. The CDR3 nucleotides are TGTGCCAGCAGCTTAGGCGTAGCGGGAAAAGGTGAGCAGTTCTTC. The chain couples TRBV11-3 to TRBJ2-1, with TRBD2 matching over 8 bases. CDR1 and CDR2 (germline): SGHNT, YENEEA. The CDR3 extends over 15 amino acids. The J segment lost 9 bases and the V segment lost 1 base, leaving 8 bases of the junction unmatched.

V and J are TRBV28 and TRBJ2-7; 9 nucleotides align to TRBD1. Germline V gene data show CDR1 as MDHEN and CDR2 as SYDVKM. Trimming cost V 8 bases and J 3 bases; bases outside gene matches: 11. CDR3 length equals 15 residues. The DNA for the CDR3 is TGTGCCAGCTCGCTTTCTGGGACAGGGTTCTACGAGCAGTACTTC. This gives the protein CASSLSGTGFYEQYF.

The gene calls are TRBV19 and TRBJ2-6; the match to TRBD2 covers 7 bases. Per the germline V gene, CDR1 is LNHDA and CDR2 is SQIVND (reference sequence). The CDR3 sequence is 17 residues long. V was pared by 5 bases and J by 1 base, with 8 bases of the junction left unmatched. The CDR3 reads CASSVGLLSSGANVLTF. DNA for the CDR3: TGTGCCAGTAGTGTGGGACTACTGTCATCTGGGGCCAACGTCCTGACTTTC.